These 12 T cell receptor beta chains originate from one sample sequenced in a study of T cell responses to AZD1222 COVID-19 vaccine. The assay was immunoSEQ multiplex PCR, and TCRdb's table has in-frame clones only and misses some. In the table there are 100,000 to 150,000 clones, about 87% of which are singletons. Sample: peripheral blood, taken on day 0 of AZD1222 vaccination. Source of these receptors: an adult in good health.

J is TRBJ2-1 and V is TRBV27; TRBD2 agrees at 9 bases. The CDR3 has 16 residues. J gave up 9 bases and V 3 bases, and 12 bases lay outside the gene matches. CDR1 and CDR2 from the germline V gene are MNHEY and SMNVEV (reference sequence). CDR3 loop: CASSFPLAGRLGEQFF. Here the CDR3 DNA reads TGTGCCAGCAGTTTCCCTCTAGCGGGGAGGTTGGGTGAGCAGTTCTTC.

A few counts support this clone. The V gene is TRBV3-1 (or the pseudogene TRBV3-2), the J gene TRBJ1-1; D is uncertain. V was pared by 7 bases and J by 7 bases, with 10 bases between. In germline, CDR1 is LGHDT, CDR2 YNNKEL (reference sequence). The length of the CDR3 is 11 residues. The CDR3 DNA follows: TGTGCCAGCAAAGGGTTCGATGAAGCTTTCTTT. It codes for CASKGFDEAFF.

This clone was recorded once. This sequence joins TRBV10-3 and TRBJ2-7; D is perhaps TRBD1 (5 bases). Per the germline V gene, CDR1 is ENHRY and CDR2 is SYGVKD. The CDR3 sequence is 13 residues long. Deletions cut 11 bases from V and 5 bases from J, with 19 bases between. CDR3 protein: CAVRGRAVHEQYF. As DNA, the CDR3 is TGTGCCGTTAGGGGCAGGGCTGTCCACGAGCAGTACTTC.

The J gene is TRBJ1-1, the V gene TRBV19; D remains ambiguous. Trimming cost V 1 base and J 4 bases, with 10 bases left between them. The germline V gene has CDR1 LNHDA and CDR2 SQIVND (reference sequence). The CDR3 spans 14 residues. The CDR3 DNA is TGTGCCAGTAGTATAGCGCTTGAGGGCACTGAAGCTTTCTTT. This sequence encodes CASSIALEGTEAFF.

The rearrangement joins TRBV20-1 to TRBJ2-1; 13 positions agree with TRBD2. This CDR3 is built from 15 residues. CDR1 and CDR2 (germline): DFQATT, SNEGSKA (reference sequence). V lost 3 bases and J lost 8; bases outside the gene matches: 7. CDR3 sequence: CSASLALAGGDEQFF. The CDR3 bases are TGCAGTGCTAGTCTTGCACTAGCGGGGGGGGATGAGCAGTTCTTC.

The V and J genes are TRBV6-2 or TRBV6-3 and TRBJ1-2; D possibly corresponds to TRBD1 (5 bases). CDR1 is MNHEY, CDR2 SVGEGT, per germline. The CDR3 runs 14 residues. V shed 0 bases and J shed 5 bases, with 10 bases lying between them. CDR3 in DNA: TGTGCCAGCAGTTACTCGCAGGGAAGGTATGGCTACACCTTC. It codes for CASSYSQGRYGYTF.

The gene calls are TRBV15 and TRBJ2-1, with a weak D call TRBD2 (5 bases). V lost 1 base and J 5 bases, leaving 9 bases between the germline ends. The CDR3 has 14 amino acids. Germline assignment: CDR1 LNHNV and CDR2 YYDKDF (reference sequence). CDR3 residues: CATSRVLGDNEQFF. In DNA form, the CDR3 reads TGTGCCACCAGCAGAGTTTTGGGAGACAATGAGCAGTTCTTC. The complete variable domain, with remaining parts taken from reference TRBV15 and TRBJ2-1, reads DAMVIQNPRYQVTQFGKPVTLSCSQTLNHNVMYWYQQKSSQAPKLLFHYYDKDFNNEADTPDNFQSRRPNTSFCFLDIRSPGLGDTAMYLCATSRVLGDNEQFFGPGTRLTVL.

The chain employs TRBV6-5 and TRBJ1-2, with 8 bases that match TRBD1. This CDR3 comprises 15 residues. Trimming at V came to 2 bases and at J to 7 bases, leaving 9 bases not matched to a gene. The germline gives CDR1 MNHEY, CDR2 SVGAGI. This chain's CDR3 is CASSYRTGIRGGYTF. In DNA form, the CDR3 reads TGTGCCAGCAGTTACCGGACAGGGATTCGTGGTGGCTACACCTTC.

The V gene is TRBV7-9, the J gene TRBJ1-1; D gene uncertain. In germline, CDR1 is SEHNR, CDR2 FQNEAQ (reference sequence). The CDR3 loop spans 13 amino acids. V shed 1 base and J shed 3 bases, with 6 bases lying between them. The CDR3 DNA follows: TGTGCCAGCAGCTTAGTAAGAGACACTGAAGCTTTCTTT. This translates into CASSLVRDTEAFF. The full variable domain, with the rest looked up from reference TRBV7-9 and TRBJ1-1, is DTGVSQNPRHKITKRGQNVTFRCDPISEHNRLYWYRQTLGQGPEFLTYFQNEAQLEKSRLLSDRFSAERPKGSFSTLEIQRTEQGDSAMYLCASSLVRDTEAFFGQGTRLTVV.

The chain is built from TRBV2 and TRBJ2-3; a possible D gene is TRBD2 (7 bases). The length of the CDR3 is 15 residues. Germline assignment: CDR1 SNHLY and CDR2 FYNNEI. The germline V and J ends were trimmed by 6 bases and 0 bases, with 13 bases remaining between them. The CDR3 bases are TGTGCCAGCAGAGCGGGACATTCGAGCACAGATACGCAGTATTTT. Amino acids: CASRAGHSSTDTQYF. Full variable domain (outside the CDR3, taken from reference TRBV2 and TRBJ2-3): EPEVTQTPSHQVTQMGQEVILRCVPISNHLYFYWYRQILGQKVEFLVSFYNNEISEKSEIFDDQFSVERPDGSNFTLKIRSTKLEDSAMYFCASRAGHSSTDTQYFGPGTRLTVL.

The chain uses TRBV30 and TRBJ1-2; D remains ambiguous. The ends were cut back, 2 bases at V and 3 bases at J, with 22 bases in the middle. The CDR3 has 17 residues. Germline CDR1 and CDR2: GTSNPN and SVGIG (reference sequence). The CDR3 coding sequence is TGTGCCTGGAGTTATGGAGCCCGGGTGGGTGGTGACTATGGCTACACCTTC. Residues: CAWSYGARVGGDYGYTF.

The CDR3, as DNA: TGTGCCAGCAGCCTTATGCGCAATCAGCCCCAGCATTTT. Translation: CASSLMRNQPQHF. The chain combines TRBV7-6 with TRBJ1-5; D is ambiguous. V shed 5 bases and J shed 2 bases, with 7 bases lying between them. CDR1 and CDR2 (germline): SGHVS, FNYEAQ. The CDR3 consists of 13 residues.